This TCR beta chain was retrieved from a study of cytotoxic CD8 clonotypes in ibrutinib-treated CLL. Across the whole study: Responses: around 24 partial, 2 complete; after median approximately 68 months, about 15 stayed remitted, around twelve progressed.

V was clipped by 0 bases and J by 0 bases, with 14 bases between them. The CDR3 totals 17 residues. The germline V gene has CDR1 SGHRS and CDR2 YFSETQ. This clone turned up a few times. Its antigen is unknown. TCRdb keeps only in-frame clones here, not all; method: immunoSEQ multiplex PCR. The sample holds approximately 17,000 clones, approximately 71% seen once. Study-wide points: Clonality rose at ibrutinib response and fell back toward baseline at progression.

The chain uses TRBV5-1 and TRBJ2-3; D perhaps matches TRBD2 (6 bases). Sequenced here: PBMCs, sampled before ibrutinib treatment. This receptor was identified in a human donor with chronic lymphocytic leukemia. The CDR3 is CASSLGNLGGSTDTQYF. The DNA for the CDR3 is TGCGCCAGCAGCTTGGGGAACCTTGGGGGGAGCACAGATACGCAGTATTTT.